This entry lists 24 T cell receptor beta chains sequenced from one sample in a study of blood T cell repertoires in COVID-19. Clones were read by immunoSEQ multiplex PCR, and TCRdb kept only the in-frame ones, dropping some. The sample includes over 200,000 clones, under 90% of them seen just once. Sample: peripheral blood. These receptors were collected from a woman aged 40 to 55 with active or convalescent COVID-19.

This clone was recorded a few times. The rearrangement uses TRBV5-4 and TRBJ1-1; D is undetermined. The CDR3 consists of 13 residues. The V and J ends lost 5 bases and 1 base respectively, with 9 bases between them. In germline, CDR1 is SGHNT, CDR2 YYREEE (reference sequence). The CDR3 region is CASRQLGNTEAFF. CDR3 sequence (DNA): TGTGCCAGCAGACAGCTCGGGAACACTGAAGCTTTCTTT.

This sequence joins TRBV11-3 and TRBJ1-2; D might be TRBD1 (6 bases). Trimming pared 3 bases from V and 1 base from J, leaving 6 bases between. Per germline, CDR1 SGHNT and CDR2 YENEEA. The CDR3 is 13 amino acids. CDR3 region: CASSLDSNYGYTF. In nucleotides, the CDR3 is TGTGCCAGCAGCTTGGACAGTAACTATGGCTACACCTTC.

This rearrangement joins TRBV18 to TRBJ1-5, with TRBD1 identical over 8 bases. Per the germline V gene, CDR1 is KGHSH and CDR2 is LQKENI. V gave up 4 bases and J gave up 0 bases; unmatched junction bases: 8. The CDR3 consists of 17 residues. CDR3 nucleotides: TGTGCCAGCTCACTCGGGACAGGCCCCTATAGCAATCAGCCCCAGCATTTT. This sequence encodes CASSLGTGPYSNQPQHF.

The V call is TRBV15, the J call TRBJ1-1; a possible D gene is TRBD1 (5 bases). CDR1 and CDR2 from the germline V gene are LNHNV and YYDKDF (reference sequence). The germline V and J ends were trimmed by 8 bases and 1 base, with 32 bases remaining between them. The CDR3 is 20 amino acids. CDR3 in amino acids: CATQDARLGGLWRANTEAFF. CDR3 in DNA: TGTGCCACCCAAGACGCTAGGTTGGGGGGTTTGTGGAGGGCGAACACTGAAGCTTTCTTT.

The DNA for the CDR3 is TGTGCCTGGAGTACGGAGGTTTTGCGAAGCACAGATACGCAGTATTTT. Translated, it gives CAWSTEVLRSTDTQYF. The V gene is TRBV30, the J gene TRBJ2-3; TRBD2 might be the D (5 bases). Germline V gives CDR1 GTSNPN, CDR2 SVGIG (reference sequence). Trimming stripped 2 bases from V and 0 bases from J, with 15 bases between. This CDR3 contains 16 residues.

The chain joins TRBV7-9 to TRBJ1-2; TRBD1 matches at 9 bases. The ends lost 3 bases at V and 5 bases at J; junction bases unmatched: 10. Germline V lookup: CDR1 SEHNR, CDR2 FQNEAQ (reference sequence). The CDR3 is 16 amino acids. The CDR3 spells CASSFSGTGSVYGYTF. The CDR3, as DNA: TGTGCCAGCAGCTTCAGCGGGACAGGGTCCGTTTATGGCTACACCTTC.

The rearrangement joins TRBV5-4 to TRBJ2-3, with D tentatively TRBD2 (6 bases). The germline V and J ends were trimmed by 4 bases and 2 bases, with 14 bases remaining between them. Germline CDR1 reads SGHNT; CDR2 reads YYREEE (reference sequence). CDR3 length: 15 residues. CDR3 DNA sequence: TGTGCCAGCAGCCTGTCTTGGACTATCACAGATACGCAGTATTTT. It codes for CASSLSWTITDTQYF.

This clone was found once. The genes are TRBV29-1 and TRBJ2-5; 12 bases fit TRBD2. CDR3 length equals 17 residues. The germline V gene has CDR1 SQVTM and CDR2 ANQGSEA. V shed 0 bases, J shed 1 base, and the junction held 6 bases outside the gene matches. CDR3 protein: CSVEDPRTSGAQETQYF. Written as DNA, the CDR3 is TGCAGCGTTGAAGATCCCCGGACTAGCGGGGCCCAAGAGACCCAGTACTTC. The entire variable domain, with the rest obtained from reference TRBV29-1 and TRBJ2-5, is as follows: SAVISQKPSRDICQRGTSLTIQCQVDSQVTMMFWYRQQPGQSLTLIATANQGSEATYESGFVIDKFPISRPNLTFSTLTVSNMSPEDSSIYLCSVEDPRTSGAQETQYFGPGTRLLVL.

The chain has TRBV5-6 and TRBJ1-1; no reliable D call. Germline assignment: CDR1 SGHDT and CDR2 YYEEEE. V lost 4 bases and J 1 base, leaving 17 bases between the germline ends. The CDR3 is made up of 16 amino acids. In DNA, the CDR3 is TGTGCCAGCAGCCCCCCGGGAGGACGAAGGAACACTGAAGCTTTCTTT. Translation gives CASSPPGGRRNTEAFF.

The V gene is TRBV19, the J gene TRBJ2-2; maybe TRBD2 (7 bases). In germline, CDR1 is LNHDA, CDR2 SQIVND (reference sequence). V was pared by 7 bases and J by 6 bases, with 18 bases between. The CDR3 runs to 15 residues. The CDR3 region has the DNA TGTGCCAGTATGGAGGGACGGGGGGCCTCCGGGGAGCTGTTTTTT. Translating it yields CASMEGRGASGELFF. The full variable domain, its missing parts supplied by reference TRBV19 and TRBJ2-2, is DGGITQSPKYLFRKEGQNVTLSCEQNLNHDAMYWYRQDPGQGLRLIYYSQIVNDFQKGDIAEGYSVSREKKESFPLTVTSAQKNPTAFYLCASMEGRGASGELFFGEGSRLTVL.

The J gene is TRBJ1-4, the V gene TRBV6-6; D gene ambiguous. V was pared by 7 bases and J by 5 bases, with 5 bases between. CDR1 MNHNY and CDR2 SVGAGI come from the germline V gene (reference sequence). The CDR3 contains 11 residues. The CDR3 nucleotides are TGTGCCAGCACTCTAAATGAAAAACTGTTTTTT. Amino acid sequence: CASTLNEKLFF.

The rearrangement joins TRBV19 to TRBJ1-2; 9 bases match TRBD1. Germline CDR1 reads LNHDA; CDR2 reads SQIVND (reference sequence). V shed 6 bases and J 7 bases; nucleotides not matched to a gene: 6. The CDR3 covers 13 residues. The CDR3 region has the DNA TGTGCCAGTAGGGCGACAGGGGGGTTTGGCTACACCTTC. Residues: CASRATGGFGYTF.

This clone was detected only once. The rearrangement uses TRBV30 and TRBJ1-6; TRBD1 is a possible D gene (5 bases). Trimming cost V 0 bases and J 8 bases, with 14 bases left between them. The CDR3 consists of 15 residues. Germline assignment: CDR1 GTSNPN and CDR2 SVGIG (reference sequence). The CDR3 here is CAWSVGTAGHSPLHF. For the CDR3, the DNA is TGTGCCTGGAGTGTAGGTACCGCAGGGCATTCACCCCTCCACTTT. Variable domain in full (rest from reference TRBV30 and TRBJ1-6): SQTIHQWPATLVQPVGSPLSLECTVEGTSNPNLYWYRQAAGRGLQLLFYSVGIGQISSEVPQNLSASRPQDRQFILSSKKLLLSDSGFYLCAWSVGTAGHSPLHFGNGTRLTVT.

The V call is TRBV14, the J call TRBJ1-1; D is unclear. The CDR3 length is 13 residues. V lost 2 bases, J lost 8 bases, and 12 bases lay in between. Germline lookup yields CDR1 SGHDN and CDR2 FVKESK. The chain's CDR3 is CASSQWGSGEAFF. The DNA of the CDR3 is TGTGCCAGCAGCCAATGGGGTTCGGGGGAAGCTTTCTTT.

The chain uses TRBV10-3 and TRBJ2-3; possibly TRBD1 for D (5 bases). CDR1 and CDR2 (germline): ENHRY, SYGVKD. The V end was cut by 4 bases, the J end by 1 base, with 9 bases between. CDR3 length equals 14 residues. This CDR3 reads CAISVGRGTDTQYF. CDR3 bases: TGTGCCATCAGTGTGGGCAGGGGCACAGATACGCAGTATTTT.

The chain has TRBV7-6 and TRBJ2-1; the D gene is possibly TRBD1 (5 bases). Deletions cut 5 bases from V and 6 bases from J, with 11 bases between. This CDR3 has 13 amino acids. Per the germline V gene, CDR1 is SGHVS and CDR2 is FNYEAQ. The CDR3: CASSPQGFNEQFF. For the CDR3, the DNA is TGTGCCAGCAGCCCGCAGGGTTTCAATGAGCAGTTCTTC.

This clone was picked up one time. V and J are TRBV10-3 and TRBJ2-5; 10 bases map to TRBD2. The V gene's germline CDR1 is ENHRY and CDR2 SYGVKD. There are 14 residues in the CDR3. J lost 5 bases, V lost 6 bases, and 6 bases had no gene match. This CDR3 is CAIRRNSGGETQYF. In DNA form, the CDR3 reads TGTGCCATCAGGCGAAATAGCGGGGGGGAGACCCAGTACTTC.

This chain uses TRBV7-9 with TRBJ2-1; 8 nucleotides line up with TRBD2. The CDR3 loop spans 15 amino acids. Germline assignment: CDR1 SEHNR and CDR2 FQNEAQ (reference sequence). Trimming removed 6 bases from V and 4 bases from J; junction bases left unmatched: 8. CDR3: CASRAVLAEYNEQFF. In nucleotides, the CDR3 is TGTGCCAGCAGAGCCGTACTAGCGGAGTACAATGAGCAGTTCTTC.

The rearrangement uses TRBV7-8 and TRBJ1-1; the D is unclear. Trimming pared 2 bases from V and 5 bases from J, leaving 6 bases between. The CDR3 has 12 residues. Germline lookup yields CDR1 SGHVS and CDR2 FQNEAQ. CDR3 DNA: TGTGCCAGCAGCTTATGGAGAACTGAAGCTTTCTTT. Protein: CASSLWRTEAFF. Complete variable domain (other parts from reference TRBV7-8 and TRBJ1-1): GAGVSQSPRYKVAKRGQDVALRCDPISGHVSLFWYQQALGQGPEFLTYFQNEAQLDKSGLPSDRFFAERPEGSVSTLKIQRTQQEDSAVYLCASSLWRTEAFFGQGTRLTVV.

The chain joins TRBV6-5 to TRBJ1-2; D is perhaps TRBD1 (5 bases). This CDR3 contains 12 residues. V lost 10 bases and J lost 3, with 12 bases in between. CDR1 and CDR2 (germline): MNHEY, SVGAGI. The CDR3 spells CANTGGDYGYTF. The DNA of the CDR3 is TGTGCCAACACGGGGGGAGACTATGGCTACACCTTC.

Only one count was recorded for this clone. Here the CDR3 DNA reads TGCGCCAGCAGCTTGGAGGGGCGCCGGATGGAGACCCAGTACTTC. Translation gives CASSLEGRRMETQYF. The genes are TRBV5-1 and TRBJ2-5; the D gene is possibly TRBD1 (5 bases). Germline V gene data show CDR1 as SGHRS and CDR2 as YFSETQ. The CDR3 runs to 15 residues. V lost 0 bases and J 5 bases, leaving 14 bases between the germline ends.

V is TRBV19 and J is TRBJ1-1; TRBD1 aligns across 11 bases. V trimming: 4 bases; J trimming: 5 bases; junction bases outside the gene matches: 12. This CDR3 is built from 17 residues. Germline V CDR1 and CDR2: LNHDA, SQIVND (reference sequence). This CDR3 is CASSRSSGQGVGTEAFF. CDR3 in DNA: TGTGCCAGTAGTAGATCCTCGGGACAGGGGGTAGGTACTGAAGCTTTCTTT.

The chain links TRBV12-3 or TRBV12-4 to TRBJ2-5, with a tentative D call TRBD1 (5 bases). V lost 1 base and J 5 bases, leaving 8 bases between the germline ends. This CDR3 spans 13 amino acids. CDR3 protein: CASSLGSGETQYF. The CDR3, as DNA: TGTGCCAGCAGTTTAGGCTCAGGGGAGACCCAGTACTTC.

The rearrangement uses TRBV11-3 and TRBJ2-3, with D perhaps TRBD2 (5 bases). CDR3 size: 16 residues. Germline CDR1 is SGHNT and CDR2 is YENEEA. The V end was cut by 5 bases, the J end by 0 bases, with 15 bases between. This chain's CDR3 is CASSRLGDLSTDTQYF. The DNA for the CDR3 is TGTGCCAGCAGCCGTCTCGGGGATCTTAGCACAGATACGCAGTATTTT. Full variable domain (outside the CDR3, taken from reference TRBV11-3 and TRBJ2-3): EAGVVQSPRYKIIEKKQPVAFWCNPISGHNTLYWYLQNLGQGPELLIRYENEEAVDDSQLPKDRFSAERLKGVDSTLKIQPAELGDSAVYLCASSRLGDLSTDTQYFGPGTRLTVL.